This TCR beta chain was captured in a study of cytomegalovirus exposure and HLA in healthy donors. Broader study findings: Accounts indicate the classifier identified cytomegalovirus status with strong specificity and sensitivity. Immune exposure information available was restricted to CMV serostatus. Among CMV-associated TCR beta chains, most appeared HLA-restricted in a later analysis. Within an earlier analysis, most TCR beta V segments proved productive either about 90% or about 30% of the time.

CDR1 and CDR2 (germline): SGHTA, FQGNSA. The V gene lost 1 base and the J gene lost 5 bases, with 11 bases spanning the gap. CDR3 length: 14 amino acids. Vbeta (60) and Jbeta (13) primers were used in the PCR. Profiled with immunoSEQ multiplex PCR; TCRdb holds only in-frame clones, not every one. The repertoire holds some 150,000 clones, roughly 87% seen once, with about 0.93% in the top ten. To note about this clone: Its antigen is unidentified.

The specimen was PBMCs. The sequence was obtained from a woman aged 25 to 39 in good health and CMV-seronegative. J is TRBJ2-5 and V is TRBV7-2; weak D call: TRBD1 (6 bases). In nucleotides, the CDR3 is TGTGCCAGCAGCTTAGGAGGGGGTTCGGAGACCCAGTACTTC. Protein product: CASSLGGGSETQYF.